Listed below are T cell receptor beta chains from one sample, sequenced in a study of T cells in Graves' hyperthyroidism and ophthalmopathy. One entry per CDR3 protein results from TCRdb running MiXCR on the multiplex PCR reads. Here the sample spans approximately 640,000 distinct CDR3 sequences, 17% being singletons. Sequencing used blood. These receptors originate from a man aged 45-65 years with Graves' hyperthyroidism. Each CDR3 is given with its conserved first and last residue. Each record gives: V gene, clone size, J gene, D gene, CDR3 DNA, CDR3 protein. A D gene is named only where the DNA matches it firmly. Expanded clones get a size class; other rows say once, few or many, or leave the size out.

>TRBV12-3/TRBV12-4|few|TRBJ1-4|NA
TGTGCCAGCAGCCGGGGGCAGGGAGGTTTTCAAAAACTGTTTTTT
CASSRGQGGFQKLFF
>TRBV5-8|NA|TRBJ1-5|NA
TGTGCCAGCAGCTTGGGTACCGGGGGTTATCAGCCCCAGCATTTT
CASSLGTGGYQPQHF
>TRBV7-2|NA|TRBJ2-4|NA
TGTGCCAGCAGCTTAGGTGGGTCCGACGGGACCACTTTTTCTCTAGCCAAAAACATTCAGTACTTC
CASSLGGSDGTTFSLAKNIQYF
>TRBV19|few|TRBJ2-7|NA
TGTGCCAGTAGCCCTAAGACCGGGTTCGAGCAGTACTTC
CASSPKTGFEQYF
>TRBV5-1|few|TRBJ2-1|NA
TGCGCCAGCAGCTTGGAAGGGGAGGATACGTTCTTC
CASSLEGEDTFF
>TRBV11-2|NA|TRBJ2-7|TRBD2
TGTGCCAGCAGCTTAGAGGATCGGCTAGCGGGCCCCTACGAGCAGTACTTC
CASSLEDRLAGPYEQYF
>TRBV6-1|NA|TRBJ2-7|NA
TGTGCCAGCAGGGAGCAAAACCCGGTCTACGAGCAGTACTTC
CASREQNPVYEQYF
>TRBV5-6|many|TRBJ1-1|NA
TGTGCCAGCAGCCCAACCAGGGCAGGCATGAACACTGAAGCTTTCTTT
CASSPTRAGMNTEAFF
>TRBV2|many|TRBJ2-2|NA
TGTGCCAGCAGAGTGACACTATTACAAACCGGGGAGCTGTTTTTT
CASRVTLLQTGELFF
>TRBV2|many|TRBJ1-1|NA
TGTGCAACCACAGTTACTGGGAACACTGAAGCTTTCTTT
CATTVTGNTEAFF
>TRBV27|many|TRBJ2-7|NA
TGTGCCAGCAGTAGCTGGAGGGGGGGGGAGTCCTACGAGCAGTACTTC
CASSSWRGGESYEQYF
>TRBV7-2|many|TRBJ1-6|TRBD1
TGTGCCAGCAGGCAGGGACAGGATAATTCACCCCTCCACTTT
CASRQGQDNSPLHF
>TRBV2|many|TRBJ2-7|NA
TGTGCCAGCAGGCCGTCTGGCTACGAGCAGTACTTC
CASRPSGYEQYF
>TRBV18|many|TRBJ2-1|TRBD2
TGTGCCAGCTCACCACGAGCGGGAGGTGGCAATGAGCAGTTCTTC
CASSPRAGGGNEQFF
>TRBV29-1|NA|TRBJ1-2|NA
TGCAGCGTTGAAGCCGAGGGTTATCTCTACGGCTACACCTTC
CSVEAEGYLYGYTF
>TRBV6-1|NA|TRBJ1-1|NA
TGTGCCAGCAGGGCGGTGGGCACTGAAGCTTTCTTT
CASRAVGTEAFF
>TRBV29-1|few|TRBJ2-5|NA
TGCAGCGTTGGGGCTACGGTGGCACAAGAGACCCAGTACTTC
CSVGATVAQETQYF
>TRBV11-2|many|TRBJ1-3|NA
TGTGCCAGCAGCTTAAGAAGGGACTCTGGAAACACCATATATTTT
CASSLRRDSGNTIYF